This paragraph covers one T cell receptor beta chain sequence. Its cognate antigen has yet to be identified. Base qualities are missing; no much larger clone stands one base away. TCR beta CDR3 regions were amplified from RNA transcripts. The TCR CDR3 was subjected to a first round of RT-PCR using the HTBI primer set and the Qiagen OneStep RT-PCR kit. The libraries were constructed in a second round of multiplex PCR and then size-selected and purified. Libraries were sequenced paired-end with 100 bp reads on an Illumina HiSeq2000. Per the source publication's procedure: SOAPnuke was used to process the raw data, removing reads that contained adapters or uncalled bases, had a mean Phred below 15, or lacked an exact match to the constant primer or identifier. COPE v1.2.5 was used to merge high-quality paired reads, and clonotypes were defined as unique nucleotide sequences. MiTCR v1.1 was used to align clonotypes to the IMGT TRBV, TRBD and TRBJ reference segments. Analysis was restricted to V-J combinations with a frequency above 0.0001, which covered about 99% of repertoires. The TCS score was defined as F50 (clonal expansion) divided by E x V (chaos), with BLOSUM62-based TCRdist calculated between CDR3 peptides within each V-J. Welch's t-statistics and random forest reduced approximately 520 V-J features to roughly 13, which were used in a naive Bayes classifier (R e1071). Through fastp at Q25 and MiXCR, TCRdb rebuilt clones from the public reads, retaining in-frame beta chains. Rows with a matching CDR3 protein are joined into one entry that keeps the most common DNA and genes. The V and J calls reflect TCRdb's pipeline rather than the authors' work. The sample table lists hundreds of thousands of distinct CDR3 sequences, 20% to 25% of them with a count of one. The leading ten clones occupy around a third of the sample.

V is cut back by 5 bases and J by 5 bases, with 8 bases in the junction unmatched. Including the terminal cysteine and phenylalanine, the CDR3 comprises 14 residues. Of the read, only the CDR3 DNA is kept; its 42 bases are in frame from base 1. From a lookup of the germline V gene (reference sequence), CDR1 and CDR2 are SEHNR and FQNEAQ. The sample belongs to a study of T cells in Graves' hyperthyroidism and ophthalmopathy (dated by TCRdb to the late 2010s). Study-level background: Peripheral blood samples were taken at initial diagnosis, before any treatment was given. The approximately 98 discovery patients were randomly divided into training and test sets at a 7:3 ratio. The paper describes TCR Vbeta CDR3 sequencing of 135 peripheral blood samples, made up of 43 ophthalmopathy patients, roughly 75 hyperthyroidism patients and about 17 progressor patients. Following sampling, methimazole starting at 30 mg daily was given to hyperthyroidism patients, and high-dose intravenous methylprednisolone was given to ophthalmopathy patients. An independent validation cohort of under 20 hyperthyroidism patients and approximately 16 patients who later progressed to ophthalmopathy tested prospective prediction of ophthalmopathy. TCR V-J signatures able to tell the groups apart were searched for in a discovery cohort of 90 to 100 patients, of whom over 40 had Graves' ophthalmopathy and roughly 59 had stable Graves' hyperthyroidism. In six Graves' hyperthyroidism patients, the study also compared T-cell repertoires from thyroid tissue with T-cell repertoires from blood. Here is what the overall study found, with its caveats: Most expanded thyroid clonotypes (frequency above 0.001) were also detected in blood, suggesting blood repertoires may reflect thyroid immune responses. In validation, the model predicted progression to ophthalmopathy with roughly 66% sensitivity and approximately 74% specificity, a median of approximately 6.7 months before onset. Ophthalmopathy was separated from stable hyperthyroidism by a 13 V-J signature model, with approximately 85% sensitivity and about 81% specificity obtained in cross-validation and 80%/75% obtained in testing. No statistical method was used to set the sample size in advance, and investigators knew the group allocation.

Moderately to severely active disease, a Clinical Activity Score of at least 3, a NOSPECS grade of at least 4, and a duration under 3 months were present in ophthalmopathy patients. Patients with uncontrolled infections, other autoimmune diseases, pregnancy or lactation were excluded. Diagnoses were based on clinical symptoms, serum thyroxine and TRAb, thyroid ultrasound and orbital computed tomography. Ficoll-Paque density gradient centrifugation was used to isolate PBMCs from around 10 ml of fresh peripheral blood. Total RNA was extracted using Trizol reagent, and RNA quality was assessed on an Agilent 2100 Bioanalyzer.

The chain is assembled from TRBV7-9 and TRBJ1-2, with 7 junctional bases fitting TRBD1. This receptor was obtained from a man younger than 45 with Graves' ophthalmopathy. Sequenced input: blood. The sequence in DNA is TGTGCCAGCAGCGGGACAGCCCGCGGGTATGGCTACACCTTC. This sequence encodes CASSGTARGYGYTF.